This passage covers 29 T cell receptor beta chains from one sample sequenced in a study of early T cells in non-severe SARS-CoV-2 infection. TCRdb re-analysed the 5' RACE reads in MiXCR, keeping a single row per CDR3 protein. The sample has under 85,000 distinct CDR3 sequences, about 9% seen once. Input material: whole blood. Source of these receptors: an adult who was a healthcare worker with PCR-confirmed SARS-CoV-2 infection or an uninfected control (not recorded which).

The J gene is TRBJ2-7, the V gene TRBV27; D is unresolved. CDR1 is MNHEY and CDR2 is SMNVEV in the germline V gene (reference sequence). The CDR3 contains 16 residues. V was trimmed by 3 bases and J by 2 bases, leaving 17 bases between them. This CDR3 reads CASSFVMGIRPYEQYF. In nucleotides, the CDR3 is TGTGCCAGCAGTTTTGTTATGGGGATAAGGCCCTACGAGCAGTACTTC.

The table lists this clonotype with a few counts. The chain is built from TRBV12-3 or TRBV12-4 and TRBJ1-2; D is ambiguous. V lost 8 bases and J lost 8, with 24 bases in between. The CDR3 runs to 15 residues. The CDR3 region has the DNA TGTGCCAGCGTTCTCGAGGCTTGGGCAGAAAGCGGCTACACCTTC. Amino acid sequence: CASVLEAWAESGYTF.

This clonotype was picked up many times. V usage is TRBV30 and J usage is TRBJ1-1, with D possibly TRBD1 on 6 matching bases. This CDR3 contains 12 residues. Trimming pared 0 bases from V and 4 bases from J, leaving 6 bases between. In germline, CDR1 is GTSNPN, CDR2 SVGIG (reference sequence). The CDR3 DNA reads TGTGCCTGGAGTGTACAGGGCACTGAAGCTTTCTTT. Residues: CAWSVQGTEAFF.

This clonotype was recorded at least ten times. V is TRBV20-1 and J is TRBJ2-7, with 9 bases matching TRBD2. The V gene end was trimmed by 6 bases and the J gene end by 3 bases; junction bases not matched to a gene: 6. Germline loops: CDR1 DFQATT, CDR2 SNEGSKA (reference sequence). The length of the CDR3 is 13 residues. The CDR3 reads CSAFPSGDYEQYF. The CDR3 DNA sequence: TGCAGTGCATTCCCTAGCGGGGACTACGAGCAGTACTTC.

CDR3 residues: CSIGLAGDSDEQFF. The CDR3 coding sequence is TGCAGCATAGGACTAGCGGGAGATTCCGATGAGCAGTTCTTC. The rearrangement uses TRBV29-1 and TRBJ2-1; 13 bases fit TRBD2. Per germline, CDR1 SQVTM and CDR2 ANQGSEA. V was pared by 8 bases and J by 8 bases, with 9 bases of the junction left unmatched. The CDR3 consists of 14 residues.

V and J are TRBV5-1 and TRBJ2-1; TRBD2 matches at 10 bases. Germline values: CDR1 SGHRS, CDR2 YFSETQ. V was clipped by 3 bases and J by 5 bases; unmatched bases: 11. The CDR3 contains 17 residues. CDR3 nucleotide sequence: TGCGCCAGCAGCTATGTTCCCGGGACTAGCGCCAACAATGAGCAGTTCTTC. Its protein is CASSYVPGTSANNEQFF.

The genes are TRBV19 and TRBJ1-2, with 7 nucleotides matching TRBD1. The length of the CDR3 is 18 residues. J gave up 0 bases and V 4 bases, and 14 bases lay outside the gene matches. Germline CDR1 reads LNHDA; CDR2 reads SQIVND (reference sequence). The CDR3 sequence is CASSTDRGQSRSNYGYTF. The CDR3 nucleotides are TGTGCCAGTAGTACCGATCGGGGACAGTCCAGATCTAACTATGGCTACACCTTC.

In DNA form, the CDR3 reads TGTGCCAGCAGTTTGGCCCGCCCTGGGTACGAGCAGTACTTC. Translating gives CASSLARPGYEQYF. The chain carries TRBV28 and TRBJ2-7; D gene uncertain. Germline CDR1 reads MDHEN; CDR2 reads SYDVKM. The CDR3 spans 14 residues. V was clipped by 3 bases and J by 4 bases, with 13 bases between them.

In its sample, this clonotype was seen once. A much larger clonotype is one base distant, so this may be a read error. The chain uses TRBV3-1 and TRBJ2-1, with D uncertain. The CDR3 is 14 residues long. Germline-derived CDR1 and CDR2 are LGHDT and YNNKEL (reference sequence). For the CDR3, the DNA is TGTGGCAGCAGCCGCCCCCCAGCTGTGAATGAGCAGTTCTTC. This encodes CGSSRPPAVNEQFF.

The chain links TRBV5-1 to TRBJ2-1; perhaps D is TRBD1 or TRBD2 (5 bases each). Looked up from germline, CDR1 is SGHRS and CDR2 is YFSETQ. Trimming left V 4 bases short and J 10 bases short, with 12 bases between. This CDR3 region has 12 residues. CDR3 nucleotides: TGCGCCAGCAGCCAGAGGGGCTGGGAGCAGTTCTTC. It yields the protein CASSQRGWEQFF.

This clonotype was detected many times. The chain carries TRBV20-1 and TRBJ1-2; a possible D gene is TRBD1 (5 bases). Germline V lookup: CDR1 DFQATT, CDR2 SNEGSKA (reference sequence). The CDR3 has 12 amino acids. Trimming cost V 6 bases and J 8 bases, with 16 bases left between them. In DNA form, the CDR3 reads TGCAGTGCCGCACGGGACCAGCGCGGCTACACCTTC. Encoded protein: CSAARDQRGYTF.

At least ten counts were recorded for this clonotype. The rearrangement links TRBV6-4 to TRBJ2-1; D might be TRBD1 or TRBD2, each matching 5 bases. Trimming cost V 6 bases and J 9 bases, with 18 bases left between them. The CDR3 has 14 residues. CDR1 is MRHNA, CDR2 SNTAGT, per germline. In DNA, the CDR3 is TGTGCCAGCAGCGCAACTAGGGACGCAGGTGAGCAGTTCTTC. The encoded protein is CASSATRDAGEQFF.

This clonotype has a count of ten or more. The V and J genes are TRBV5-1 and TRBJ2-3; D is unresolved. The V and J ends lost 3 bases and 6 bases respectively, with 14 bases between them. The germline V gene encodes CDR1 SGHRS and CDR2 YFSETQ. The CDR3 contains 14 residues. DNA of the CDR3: TGCGCCAGCAGCTCCAGGTCAGGCTTGGATACGCAGTATTTT. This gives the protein CASSSRSGLDTQYF.

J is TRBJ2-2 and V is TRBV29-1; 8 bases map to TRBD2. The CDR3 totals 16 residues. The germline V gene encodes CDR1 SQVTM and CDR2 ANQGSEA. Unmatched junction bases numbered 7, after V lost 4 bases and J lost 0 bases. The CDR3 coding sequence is TGCAGCGTTGGAGGACTAGCCGATACGAACACCGGGGAGCTGTTTTTT. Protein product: CSVGGLADTNTGELFF.

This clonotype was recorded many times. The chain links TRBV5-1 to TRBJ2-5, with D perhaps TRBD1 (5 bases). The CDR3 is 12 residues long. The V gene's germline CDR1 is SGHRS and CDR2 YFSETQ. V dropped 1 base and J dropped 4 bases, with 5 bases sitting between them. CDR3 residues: CASSLQGETQYF. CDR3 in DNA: TGCGCCAGCAGCTTGCAGGGAGAGACCCAGTACTTC.

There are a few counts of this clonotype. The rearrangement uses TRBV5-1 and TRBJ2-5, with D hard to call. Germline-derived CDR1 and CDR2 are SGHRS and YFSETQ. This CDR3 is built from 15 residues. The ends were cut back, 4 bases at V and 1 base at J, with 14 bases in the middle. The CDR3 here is CASSVSARRQETQYF. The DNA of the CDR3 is TGCGCCAGCAGCGTTTCTGCCCGGCGCCAAGAGACCCAGTACTTC.

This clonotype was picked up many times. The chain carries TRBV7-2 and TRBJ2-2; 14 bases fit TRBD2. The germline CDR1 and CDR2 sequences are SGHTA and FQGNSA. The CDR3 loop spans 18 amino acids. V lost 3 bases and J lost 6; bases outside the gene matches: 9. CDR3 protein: CASSLGLAGAQDPGELFF. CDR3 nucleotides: TGTGCCAGCAGCTTGGGACTAGCGGGAGCGCAAGACCCCGGGGAGCTGTTTTTT.

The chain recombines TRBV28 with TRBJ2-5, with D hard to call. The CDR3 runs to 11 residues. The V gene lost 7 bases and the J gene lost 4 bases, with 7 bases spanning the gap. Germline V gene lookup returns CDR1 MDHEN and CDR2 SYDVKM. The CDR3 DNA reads TGTGCCAGCACTATGGCAGAGACCCAGTACTTC. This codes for CASTMAETQYF.

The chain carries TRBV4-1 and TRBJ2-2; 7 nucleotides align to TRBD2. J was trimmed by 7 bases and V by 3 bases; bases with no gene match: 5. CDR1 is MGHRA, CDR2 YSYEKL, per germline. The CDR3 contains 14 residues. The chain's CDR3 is CASSHTREGGELFF. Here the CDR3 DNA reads TGCGCCAGCAGCCACACTAGGGAGGGCGGGGAGCTGTTTTTT.

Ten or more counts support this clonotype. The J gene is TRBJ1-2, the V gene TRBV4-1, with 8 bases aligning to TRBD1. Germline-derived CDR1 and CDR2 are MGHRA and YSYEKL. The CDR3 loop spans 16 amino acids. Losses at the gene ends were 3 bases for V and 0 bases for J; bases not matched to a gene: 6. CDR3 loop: CASSQMPDRANYGYTF. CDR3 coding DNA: TGCGCCAGCAGCCAGATGCCGGACAGGGCTAACTATGGCTACACCTTC.

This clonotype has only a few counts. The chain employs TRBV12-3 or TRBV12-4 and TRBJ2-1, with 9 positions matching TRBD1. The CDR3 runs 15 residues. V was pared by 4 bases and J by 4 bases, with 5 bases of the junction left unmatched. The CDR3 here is CASSSGTGIYNEQFF. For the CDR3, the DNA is TGTGCCAGCAGTTCAGGGACAGGGATATACAATGAGCAGTTCTTC.

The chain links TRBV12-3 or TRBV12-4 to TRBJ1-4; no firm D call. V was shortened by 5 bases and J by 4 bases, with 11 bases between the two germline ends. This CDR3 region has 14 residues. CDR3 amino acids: CASSLTIVNEKLFF. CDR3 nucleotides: TGTGCCAGCAGTCTGACAATCGTTAATGAAAAACTGTTTTTT.

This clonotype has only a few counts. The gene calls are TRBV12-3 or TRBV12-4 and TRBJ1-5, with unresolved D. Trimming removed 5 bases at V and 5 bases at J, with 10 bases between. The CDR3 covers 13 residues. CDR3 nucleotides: TGTGCCAGCAGTAGGGAAAGGGATCAGCCCCAGCATTTT. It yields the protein CASSRERDQPQHF.

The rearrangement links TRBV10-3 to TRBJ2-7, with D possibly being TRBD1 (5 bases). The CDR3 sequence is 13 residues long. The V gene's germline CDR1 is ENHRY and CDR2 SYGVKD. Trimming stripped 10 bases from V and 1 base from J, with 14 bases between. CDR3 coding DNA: TGTGCCACCAAATTGGGGCTTTCCTACGAGCAGTACTTC. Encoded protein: CATKLGLSYEQYF.

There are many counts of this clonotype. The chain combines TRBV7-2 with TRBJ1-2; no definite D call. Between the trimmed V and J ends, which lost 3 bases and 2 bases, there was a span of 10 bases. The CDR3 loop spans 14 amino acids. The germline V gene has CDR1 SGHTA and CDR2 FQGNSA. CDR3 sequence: CASSFQINNYGYTF. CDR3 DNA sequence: TGTGCCAGCAGCTTTCAAATAAACAACTATGGCTACACCTTC.

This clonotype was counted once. The CDR3 loop reads CASSPQSAGANVLTF. The DNA for the CDR3 is TGTGCCAGCTCACCACAATCGGCTGGGGCCAACGTCCTGACTTTC. The rearrangement uses TRBV18 and TRBJ2-6; unclear D gene. Trimming took 1 base from V and 2 from J, leaving 6 bases between them. Germline V CDR1 and CDR2: KGHSH, LQKENI. This CDR3 spans 15 amino acids.

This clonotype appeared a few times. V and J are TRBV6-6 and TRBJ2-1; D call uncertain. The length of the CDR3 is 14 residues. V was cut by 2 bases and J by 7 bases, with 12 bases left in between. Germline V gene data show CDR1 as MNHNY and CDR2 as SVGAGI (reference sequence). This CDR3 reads CASSYPTTGNEQFF. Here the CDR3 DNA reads TGTGCCAGCAGTTACCCCACTACTGGAAATGAGCAGTTCTTC.

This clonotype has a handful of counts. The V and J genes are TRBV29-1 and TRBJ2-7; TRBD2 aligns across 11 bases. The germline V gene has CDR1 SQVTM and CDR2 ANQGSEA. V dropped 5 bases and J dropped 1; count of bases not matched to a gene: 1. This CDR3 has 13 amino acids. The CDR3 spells CSVWTSGSYEQYF. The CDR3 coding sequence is TGCAGCGTTTGGACTAGCGGGTCCTACGAGCAGTACTTC.

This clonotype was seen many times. In DNA, the CDR3 is TGTGCCAGCAGTTCCTACAGGGGGCCGAACAATGAGCAGTTCTTC. Translating gives CASSSYRGPNNEQFF. This chain links TRBV7-9 with TRBJ2-1; the match to TRBD1 covers 9 bases. CDR1 is SEHNR, CDR2 FQNEAQ, per germline (reference sequence). V lost 6 bases and J lost 5; bases outside the gene matches: 8. This CDR3 region has 15 residues.